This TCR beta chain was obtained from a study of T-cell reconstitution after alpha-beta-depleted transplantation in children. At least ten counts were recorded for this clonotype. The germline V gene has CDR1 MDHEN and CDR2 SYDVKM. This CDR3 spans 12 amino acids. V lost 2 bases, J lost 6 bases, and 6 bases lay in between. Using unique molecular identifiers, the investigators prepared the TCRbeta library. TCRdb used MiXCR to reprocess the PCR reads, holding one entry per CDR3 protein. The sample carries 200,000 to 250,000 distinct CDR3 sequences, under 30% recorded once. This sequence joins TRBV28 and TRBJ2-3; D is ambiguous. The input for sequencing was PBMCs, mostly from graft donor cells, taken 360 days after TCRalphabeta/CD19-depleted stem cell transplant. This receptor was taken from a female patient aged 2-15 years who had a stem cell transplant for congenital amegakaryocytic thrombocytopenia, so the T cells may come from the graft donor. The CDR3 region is CASSLGVDTQYF. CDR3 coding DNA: TGTGCCAGCAGTTTAGGGGTGGATACGCAGTATTTT.